This T cell receptor beta chain was identified in a study of control samples from healthy donors and cancer patients. CDR1 and CDR2 from the germline V gene are KGHSY and FQNENV. CDR3 size: 13 residues. V gave up 4 bases and J gave up 7 bases, with 14 bases separating them. The table came from immunoSEQ multiplex PCR; TCRdb's copy has only in-frame clones and leaves some out. This sample has 57,000 or so clones, with almost 90% found just once. The chain couples TRBV16 to TRBJ2-7; D gene ambiguous. This TCR derives from a man in his sixties with colorectal cancer. The source material was PBMCs. The CDR3 nucleotides are TGTGCCAGCAGCCCAGCCTTGGGTGGTGAGCAGTACTTC. It yields the protein CASSPALGGEQYF.